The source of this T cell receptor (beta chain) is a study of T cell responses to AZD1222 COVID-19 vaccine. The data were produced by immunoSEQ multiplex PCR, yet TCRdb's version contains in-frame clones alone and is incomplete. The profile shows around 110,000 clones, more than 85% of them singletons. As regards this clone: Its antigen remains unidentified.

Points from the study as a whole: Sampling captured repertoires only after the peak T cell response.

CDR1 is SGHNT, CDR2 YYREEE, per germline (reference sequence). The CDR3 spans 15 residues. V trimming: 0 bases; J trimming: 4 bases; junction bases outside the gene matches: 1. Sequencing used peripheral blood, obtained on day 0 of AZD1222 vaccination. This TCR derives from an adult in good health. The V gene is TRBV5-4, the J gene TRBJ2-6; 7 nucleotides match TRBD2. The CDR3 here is CASSLGSGGANVLTF. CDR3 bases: TGTGCCAGCAGCTTGGGTAGCGGGGGGGCCAACGTCCTGACTTTC. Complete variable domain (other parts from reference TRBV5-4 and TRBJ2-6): ETGVTQSPTHLIKTRGQQVTLRCSSQSGHNTVSWYQQALGQGPQFIFQYYREEENGRGNFPPRFSGLQFPNYSSELNVNALELDDSALYLCASSLGSGGANVLTFGAGSRLTVL.